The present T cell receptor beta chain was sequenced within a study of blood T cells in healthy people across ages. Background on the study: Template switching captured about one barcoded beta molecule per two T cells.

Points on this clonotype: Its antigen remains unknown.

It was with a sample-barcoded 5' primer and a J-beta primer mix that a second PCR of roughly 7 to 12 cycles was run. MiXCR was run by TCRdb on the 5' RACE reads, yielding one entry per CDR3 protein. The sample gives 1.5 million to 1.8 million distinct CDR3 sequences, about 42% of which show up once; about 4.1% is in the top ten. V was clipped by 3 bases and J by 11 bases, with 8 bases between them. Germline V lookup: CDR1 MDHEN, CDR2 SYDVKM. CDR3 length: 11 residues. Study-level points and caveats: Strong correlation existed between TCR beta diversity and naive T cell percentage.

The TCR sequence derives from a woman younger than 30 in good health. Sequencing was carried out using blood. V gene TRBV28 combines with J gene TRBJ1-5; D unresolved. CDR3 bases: TGTGCCAGCAGTTTTGGACCAGCCCAGCATTTT. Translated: CASSFGPAQHF.